The 13 T cell receptor beta chains reported below all come from one sample, sequenced in a study of cytomegalovirus exposure and HLA in healthy donors. The PCR made use of 60 Vbeta and 13 Jbeta primers. The protocol was immunoSEQ multiplex PCR, while the TCRdb copy is restricted to in-frame clones and leaves out a portion. The sample lists approximately 97,000 clones, about 69% seen once, with 4% to 5.5% in the top ten. Material: PBMCs. The receptor source for this set is a human donor in good health.

This clone has more than one count but fewer than ten. The gene calls are TRBV7-2 and TRBJ1-6, with TRBD1 matching 8 bases. Trimming cost V 1 base and J 4 bases; bases outside gene matches: 0. Germline CDR1 is SGHTA and CDR2 is FQGNSA. The CDR3 contains 15 residues. The CDR3 protein is CASSLGQGYNSPLHF. The CDR3 DNA reads as TGTGCCAGCAGCTTAGGACAGGGGTATAATTCACCCCTCCACTTT.

The CDR3 sequence: CASSLRLGLDSGNTIYF. The DNA of the CDR3 is TGTGCCAGCAGCTTACGGTTAGGACTAGATTCTGGAAACACCATATATTTT. V gene TRBV7-6 combines with J gene TRBJ1-3, with no clear D. Between the trimmed V and J ends, which lost 2 bases and 1 base, there was a span of 15 bases. Germline V gene lookup returns CDR1 SGHVS and CDR2 FNYEAQ. This CDR3 spans 17 amino acids. The whole variable domain, remainder taken from reference TRBV7-6 and TRBJ1-3, is GAGVSQSPRYKVTKRGQDVALRCDPISGHVSLYWYRQALGQGPEFLTYFNYEAQQDKSGLPNDRFSAERPEGSISTLTIQRTEQRDSAMYRCASSLRLGLDSGNTIYFGEGSWLTVV.

The chain couples TRBV6-1 to TRBJ2-5; 12 bases agree with TRBD2. The J call may be wrong; the DNA end is better matched by TRBJ2-7. Per the germline V gene, CDR1 is MNHNS and CDR2 is SASEGT. The CDR3 spans 15 residues. The DNA of the CDR3 is TGTGCCAGCAGTGAACTAGCGGGAGGGCCCCACGAGCAGTACTTC. Its protein is CASSELAGGPHEQYF.

This clone was seen only a few times. This chain joins TRBV5-1 and TRBJ1-1; a weak D match, TRBD1 (6 bases). Per the germline V gene, CDR1 is SGHRS and CDR2 is YFSETQ. Between the trimmed V and J ends, which lost 2 bases and 5 bases, there was a span of 16 bases. The CDR3 is made up of 15 amino acids. CDR3 nucleotide sequence: TGCGCCAGCAGCTTAAGACCGGGACAAGCAACTGAAGCTTTCTTT. Residues: CASSLRPGQATEAFF. The whole variable domain, remainder taken from reference TRBV5-1 and TRBJ1-1, is KAGVTQTPRYLIKTRGQQVTLSCSPISGHRSVSWYQQTPGQGLQFLFEYFSETQRNKGNFPGRFSGRQFSNSRSEMNVSTLELGDSALYLCASSLRPGQATEAFFGQGTRLTVV.

The chain joins TRBV21-1 to TRBJ2-5; the table gives TRBD2 as D, unverified against the DNA. TRBV21-1 is a recognized pseudogene. The CDR3 length is 20 residues. CDR3 protein: CASSKAPLLAGVLCQETQYF. In nucleotides, the CDR3 is TGTGCCAGCAGCAAAGCCCCCTTACTAGCGGGGGTACTATGCCAAGAGACCCAGTACTTC.

The genes are TRBV13 and TRBJ1-1; D call uncertain. The V end was cut by 1 base, the J end by 7 bases, with 10 bases between. The germline V gene encodes CDR1 PRHDT and CDR2 FYEKMQ (reference sequence). The CDR3 has 13 amino acids. The CDR3 DNA follows: TGTGCCAGCAGCTTAGTTCGGCAGGATGAAGCTTTCTTT. Its protein is CASSLVRQDEAFF. Supplemented by reference TRBV13 and TRBJ1-1, the full variable domain reads AAGVIQSPRHLIKEKRETATLKCYPIPRHDTVYWYQQGPGQDPQFLISFYEKMQSDKGSIPDRFSAQQFSDYHSELNMSSLELGDSALYFCASSLVRQDEAFFGQGTRLTVV.

This clone has a handful of counts. J is TRBJ1-1 and V is TRBV27; D ambiguous. CDR1 is MNHEY, CDR2 SMNVEV, per germline (reference sequence). V lost 8 bases and J 5 bases, leaving 18 bases between the germline ends. The CDR3 is made up of 14 amino acids. The CDR3, as DNA: TGTGCCAGCTCCCGGAGTGGGTTTTGGACTGAAGCTTTCTTT. Protein: CASSRSGFWTEAFF.

The rearrangement links TRBV4-2 to TRBJ2-7; a weak D match, TRBD2 (6 bases). The CDR3 runs to 13 residues. Trimming shortened V by 0 bases and J by 7 bases, and 10 bases separated the two germline ends. Looked up from germline, CDR1 is LGHNA and CDR2 is YNFKEQ. CDR3 sequence: CASSQERDEEQYF. The CDR3 DNA reads TGTGCCAGCAGCCAAGAGCGGGACGAGGAGCAGTACTTC.

The chain carries TRBV4-1 and TRBJ2-5; 7 bases agree with TRBD1. This CDR3 spans 16 amino acids. With V trimmed by 1 base and J by 4 bases, 9 bases remained unmatched. The germline V gene encodes CDR1 MGHRA and CDR2 YSYEKL. Here the CDR3 DNA reads TGCGCCAGCAGCCAAGGGGACAGAAGATTTCGAGAGACCCAGTACTTC. Its translation: CASSQGDRRFRETQYF.

A note on this clone: This same CDR3 is encoded by further DNA sequences in the sample. This chain joins TRBV4-1 and TRBJ2-7, with D perhaps matching TRBD2 (5 bases). Trimming left V 0 bases short and J 4 bases short, with 7 bases between. Germline-derived CDR1 and CDR2 are MGHRA and YSYEKL. The CDR3 covers 13 residues. The CDR3 nucleotides read TGCGCCAGCAGCCAAGATCGAGGGTACGAGCAGTACTTC. This translates into CASSQDRGYEQYF.

The V call is TRBV5-1, the J call TRBJ1-5; weak D call: TRBD1 (5 bases). The CDR3 sequence is 16 residues long. Germline V gives CDR1 SGHRS, CDR2 YFSETQ. The germline V and J ends were trimmed by 0 bases and 0 bases, with 10 bases remaining between them. Written as DNA, the CDR3 is TGCGCCAGCAGCTTGGGGGGCCCCCTTAGCAATCAGCCCCAGCATTTT. As protein: CASSLGGPLSNQPQHF.

This clone occurred a few times. The chain links TRBV4-2 to TRBJ1-2, with D tentatively TRBD1 (5 bases). Germline V lookup: CDR1 LGHNA, CDR2 YNFKEQ. Trimming took 6 bases from V and 7 from J, leaving 21 bases between them. There are 15 residues in the CDR3. The CDR3 nucleotides are TGTGCCAGCAGAGCCCCAGGGCGCGATTTGAGTGGCTACACCTTC. Translation gives CASRAPGRDLSGYTF.

The CDR3 DNA reads as TGTGCCTCCACTCTGACACATTCCTACGAGCAGTACTTC. Encoded protein: CASTLTHSYEQYF. This chain joins TRBV30 and TRBJ2-7; unclear D gene. The CDR3 length is 13 residues. Germline CDR1 is GTSNPN and CDR2 is SVGIG (reference sequence). V lost 7 bases and J lost 1, with 14 bases in between.